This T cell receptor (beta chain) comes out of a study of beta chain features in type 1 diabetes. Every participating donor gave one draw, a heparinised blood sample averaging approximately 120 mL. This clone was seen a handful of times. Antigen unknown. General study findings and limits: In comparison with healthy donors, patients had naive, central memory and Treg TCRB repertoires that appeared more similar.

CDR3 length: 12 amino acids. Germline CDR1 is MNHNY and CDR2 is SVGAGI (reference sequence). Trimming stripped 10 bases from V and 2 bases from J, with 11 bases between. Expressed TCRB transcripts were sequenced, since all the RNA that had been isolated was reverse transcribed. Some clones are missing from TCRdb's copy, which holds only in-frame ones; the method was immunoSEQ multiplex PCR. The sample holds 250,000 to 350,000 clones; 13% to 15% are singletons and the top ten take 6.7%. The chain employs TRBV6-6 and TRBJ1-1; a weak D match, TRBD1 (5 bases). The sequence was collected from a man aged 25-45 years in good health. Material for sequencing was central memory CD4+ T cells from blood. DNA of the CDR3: TGTGCCACGAGGGGAACCAACACTGAAGCTTTCTTT. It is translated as CATRGTNTEAFF.